A single sample is the source of the 10 T cell receptor beta chains below, sequenced in a study of CD8 T cells in ankylosing spondylitis. Study-level results: Typical of ankylosing spondylitis blood, it appeared, was a TCR beta motif of fewer than 10 highly homologous variants.

These receptors' targets are unknown. Each CDR3 protein gets one entry after TCRdb re-called the 5' RACE reads with MiXCR. The sample lists about 400,000 distinct CDR3 sequences, approximately 20% occurring once. Sequenced: blood, either unsorted or a sorted T cell fraction (not recorded which). The receptor set was obtained from a male donor with ankylosing spondylitis.

This rearrangement joins TRBV7-2 to TRBJ2-1; D call uncertain. V was clipped by 2 bases and J by 14 bases, with 10 bases between them. Germline V gene sequence: CDR1 SGHTA, CDR2 FQGNSA. This CDR3 has 11 amino acids. The CDR3 spells CASSLSLAEFF. The CDR3 bases are TGTGCCAGCAGCTTAAGCCTCGCCGAGTTCTTC.

The chain has TRBV29-1 and TRBJ2-1, with D possibly being TRBD1 (6 bases). CDR1 and CDR2 from the germline V gene are SQVTM and ANQGSEA. Deletions cut 3 bases from V and 4 bases from J, with 7 bases between. The CDR3 is 12 residues long. This chain's CDR3 is CSVEGAYNEQFF. Written as DNA, the CDR3 is TGCAGCGTTGAGGGGGCATACAATGAGCAGTTCTTC.

This chain links TRBV5-1 with TRBJ2-2, with D unresolved. The germline CDR1 and CDR2 sequences are SGHRS and YFSETQ. The CDR3 has 16 amino acids. V lost 1 base and J lost 1, with 11 bases in between. This CDR3 is CASSLNGIQNTGELFF. Here the CDR3 DNA reads TGCGCCAGCAGCTTGAACGGCATACAGAACACCGGGGAGCTGTTTTTT.

This clonotype was seen repeatedly, ten times or more. CDR3 amino acids: CASSLRGYEQYF. The CDR3 region has the DNA TGTGCCAGCAGTTTGAGGGGCTACGAGCAGTACTTC. The gene calls are TRBV12-3 or TRBV12-4 and TRBJ2-7, with D possibly being TRBD1 or TRBD2 (5 bases each). Trimming took off 3 bases at V and 3 bases at J, with 6 bases between the two ends. The CDR3 consists of 12 residues.

This clonotype has a handful of counts. V usage is TRBV28 and J usage is TRBJ2-7; TRBD2 matches 10 bases. The CDR3 contains 14 residues. CDR1 and CDR2 (germline): MDHEN, SYDVKM. V lost 6 bases, J lost 1 base, and 3 bases stayed unmatched. CDR3 DNA: TGTGCCAGCAGAGGACTAGCGGTGTCCTACGAGCAGTACTTC. Its translation is CASRGLAVSYEQYF.

Only a few counts were recorded for this clonotype. The rearrangement uses TRBV12-3 or TRBV12-4 and TRBJ1-3; D not certain. V shed 6 bases and J shed 0 bases, with 9 bases lying between them. The CDR3 consists of 14 residues. The CDR3 DNA follows: TGTGCCAGCAGCTACCACAGCTCTGGAAACACCATATATTTT. Its translation is CASSYHSSGNTIYF.

This clonotype was observed a handful of times. The gene calls are TRBV24-1 and TRBJ2-5; 10 bases align to TRBD2. From germline, CDR1 is KGHDR and CDR2 SFDVKD. V gave up 5 bases and J gave up 2 bases; unmatched junction bases: 4. This CDR3 spans 15 amino acids. CDR3 in amino acids: CATSATSGIQETQYF. The CDR3 nucleotides are TGTGCCACCAGTGCCACTAGCGGGATTCAAGAGACCCAGTACTTC.

The chain joins TRBV4-2 to TRBJ1-1; D is perhaps TRBD1 (5 bases). Germline values: CDR1 LGHNA, CDR2 YNFKEQ. The CDR3 loop spans 15 amino acids. With 4 bases removed from V and 5 bases from J, the gap between germline ends came to 17 bases. Here the CDR3 DNA reads TGTGCCAGCAGCCGGGAGGGGACTCCAGTGACTGAAGCTTTCTTT. This translates into CASSREGTPVTEAFF.

This clonotype was seen many times. The chain is built from TRBV4-1 and TRBJ2-1, with TRBD2 matching 7 bases. The CDR3 is 18 residues long. The junction had 13 bases not matched to a gene; V was cut back by 4 bases and J by 1 base. The germline gives CDR1 MGHRA, CDR2 YSYEKL. The CDR3 nucleotides are TGCGCCAGCAGCCGAAGGGTCCAGGCGGGAGCGTCCTACAATGAGCAGTTCTTC. Translating it yields CASSRRVQAGASYNEQFF.

This chain uses TRBV3-1 with TRBJ2-7; unclear D gene. The CDR3 totals 12 residues. Per the germline V gene, CDR1 is LGHDT and CDR2 is YNNKEL (reference sequence). Trimming shortened V by 1 base and J by 11 bases, and 12 bases separated the two germline ends. The CDR3, as DNA: TGTGCCAGCAGCCAAGGAAGAGCAAATGAGTACTTC. Its protein is CASSQGRANEYF.